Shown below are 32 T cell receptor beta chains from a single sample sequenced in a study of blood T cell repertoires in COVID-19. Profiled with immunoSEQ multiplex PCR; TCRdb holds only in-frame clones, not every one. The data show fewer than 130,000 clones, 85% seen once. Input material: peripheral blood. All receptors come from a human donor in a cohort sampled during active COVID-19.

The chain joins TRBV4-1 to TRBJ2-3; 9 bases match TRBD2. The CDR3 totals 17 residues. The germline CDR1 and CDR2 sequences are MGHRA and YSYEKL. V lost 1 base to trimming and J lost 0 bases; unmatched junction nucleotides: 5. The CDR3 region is CASSQAYLAGSTDTQYF. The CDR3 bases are TGCGCCAGCAGCCAAGCTTACCTAGCGGGGAGCACAGATACGCAGTATTTT.

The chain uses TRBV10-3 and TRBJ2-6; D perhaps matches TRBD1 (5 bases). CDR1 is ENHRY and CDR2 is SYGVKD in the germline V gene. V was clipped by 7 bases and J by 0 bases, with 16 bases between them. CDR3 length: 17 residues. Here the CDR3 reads CAITEEFRDSGANVLTF. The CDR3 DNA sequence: TGTGCCATCACCGAAGAGTTCAGGGACTCTGGGGCCAACGTCCTGACTTTC.

This chain's CDR3 is CARSLHAVTEAFF. Written as DNA, the CDR3 is TGTGCCAGAAGCTTGCACGCGGTCACTGAAGCTTTCTTT. The gene calls are TRBV5-3 and TRBJ1-1; D uncertain. TRBV5-3 belongs to the ORF category, with a function that is uncertain. The CDR3 is 13 amino acids. Trimming removed 1 base at V and 4 bases at J, with 8 bases between.

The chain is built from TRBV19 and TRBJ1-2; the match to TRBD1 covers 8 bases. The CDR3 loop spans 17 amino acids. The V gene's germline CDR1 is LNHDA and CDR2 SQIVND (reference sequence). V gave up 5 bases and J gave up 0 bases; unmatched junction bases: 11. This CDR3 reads CASSPRTGKSSNYGYTF. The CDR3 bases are TGTGCCAGTAGTCCTCGGACAGGGAAGTCGTCTAACTATGGCTACACCTTC.

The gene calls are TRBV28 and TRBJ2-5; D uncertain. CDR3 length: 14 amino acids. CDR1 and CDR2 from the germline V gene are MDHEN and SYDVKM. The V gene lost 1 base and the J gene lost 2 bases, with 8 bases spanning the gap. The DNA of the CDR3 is TGTGCCAGCAGTTTATACGTCGGGCAAGAGACCCAGTACTTC. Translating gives CASSLYVGQETQYF.

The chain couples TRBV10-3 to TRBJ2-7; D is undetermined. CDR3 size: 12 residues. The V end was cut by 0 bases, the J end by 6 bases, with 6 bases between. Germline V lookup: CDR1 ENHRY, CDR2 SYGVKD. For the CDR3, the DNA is TGTGCCATCAGTGAGTCGAGTTTCGAGCAGTACTTC. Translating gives CAISESSFEQYF.

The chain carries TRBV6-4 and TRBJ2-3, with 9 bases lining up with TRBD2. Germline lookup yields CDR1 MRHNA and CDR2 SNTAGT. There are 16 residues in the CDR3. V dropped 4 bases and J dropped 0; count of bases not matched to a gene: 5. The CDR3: CASSASGGPSTDTQYF. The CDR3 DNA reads TGTGCCAGCAGTGCCAGCGGGGGGCCCAGCACAGATACGCAGTATTTT.

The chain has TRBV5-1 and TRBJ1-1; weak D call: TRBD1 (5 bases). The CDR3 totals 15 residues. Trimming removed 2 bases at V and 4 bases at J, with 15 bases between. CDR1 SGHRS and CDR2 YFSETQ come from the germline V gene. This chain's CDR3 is CASSFAPRGGTEAFF. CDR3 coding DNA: TGCGCCAGCAGCTTCGCGCCCCGGGGGGGCACTGAAGCTTTCTTT. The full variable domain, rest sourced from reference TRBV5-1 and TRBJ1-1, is KAGVTQTPRYLIKTRGQQVTLSCSPISGHRSVSWYQQTPGQGLQFLFEYFSETQRNKGNFPGRFSGRQFSNSRSEMNVSTLELGDSALYLCASSFAPRGGTEAFFGQGTRLTVV.

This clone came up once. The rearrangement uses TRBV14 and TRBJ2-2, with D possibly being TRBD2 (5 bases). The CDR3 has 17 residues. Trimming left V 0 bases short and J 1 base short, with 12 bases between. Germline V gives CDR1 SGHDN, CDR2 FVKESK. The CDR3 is CASSQDLGGLNTGELFF. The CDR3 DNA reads TGTGCCAGCAGCCAAGATCTTGGTGGACTGAACACCGGGGAGCTGTTTTTT.

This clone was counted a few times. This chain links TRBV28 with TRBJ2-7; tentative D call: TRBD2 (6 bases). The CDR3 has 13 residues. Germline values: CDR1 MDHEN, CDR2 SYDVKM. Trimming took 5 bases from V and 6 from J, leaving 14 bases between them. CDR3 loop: CASSPHGSSEQYF. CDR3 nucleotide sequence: TGTGCCAGCAGTCCTCACGGGAGCTCCGAGCAGTACTTC. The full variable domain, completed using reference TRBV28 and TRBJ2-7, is DVKVTQSSRYLVKRTGEKVFLECVQDMDHENMFWYRQDPGLGLRLIYFSYDVKMKEKGDIPEGYSVSREKKERFSLILESASTNQTSMYLCASSPHGSSEQYFGPGTRLTVT.

CDR3 amino acids: CSIRQGSITEAFF. CDR3 bases: TGCAGTATCAGGCAGGGGAGTATCACTGAAGCTTTCTTT. The chain combines TRBV29-1 with TRBJ1-1, with a weak D call TRBD1 (6 bases). This CDR3 spans 13 amino acids. In germline, CDR1 is SQVTM, CDR2 ANQGSEA.

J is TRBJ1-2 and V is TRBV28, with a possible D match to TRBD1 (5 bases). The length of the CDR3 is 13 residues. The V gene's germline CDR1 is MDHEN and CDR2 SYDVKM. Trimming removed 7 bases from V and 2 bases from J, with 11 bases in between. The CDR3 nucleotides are TGTGCCAGCACCCGACAGACCAACTATGGCTACACCTTC. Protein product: CASTRQTNYGYTF.

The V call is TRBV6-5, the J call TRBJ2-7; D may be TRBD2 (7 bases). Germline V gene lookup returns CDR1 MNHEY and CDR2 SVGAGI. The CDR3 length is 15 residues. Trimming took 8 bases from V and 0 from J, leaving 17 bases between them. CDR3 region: CASGGGRGFSYEQYF. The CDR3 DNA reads TGTGCCAGCGGGGGGGGCAGGGGTTTCTCCTACGAGCAGTACTTC.

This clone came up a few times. The CDR3 region is CASSLGTGGSTYEQYF. The CDR3 DNA follows: TGCGCCAGCAGCTTGGGGACTGGCGGGTCGACCTACGAGCAGTACTTC. The rearrangement uses TRBV5-1 and TRBJ2-7; D possibly corresponds to TRBD2 (5 bases). Deletions cut 0 bases from V and 2 bases from J, with 15 bases between. There are 16 residues in the CDR3. CDR1 is SGHRS and CDR2 is YFSETQ in the germline V gene.

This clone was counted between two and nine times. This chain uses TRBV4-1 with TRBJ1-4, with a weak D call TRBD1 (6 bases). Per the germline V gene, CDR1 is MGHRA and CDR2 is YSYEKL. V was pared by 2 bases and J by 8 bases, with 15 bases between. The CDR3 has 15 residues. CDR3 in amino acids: CASSQTPQGGEKLFF. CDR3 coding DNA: TGCGCCAGCAGCCAAACCCCACAGGGTGGCGAAAAACTGTTTTTT.

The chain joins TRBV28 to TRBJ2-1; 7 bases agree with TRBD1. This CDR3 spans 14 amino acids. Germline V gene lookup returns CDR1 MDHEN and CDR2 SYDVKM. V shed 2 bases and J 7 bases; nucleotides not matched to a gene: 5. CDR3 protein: CASSLVWDSNEQFF. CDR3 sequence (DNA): TGTGCCAGCAGTTTAGTTTGGGACAGTAATGAGCAGTTCTTC. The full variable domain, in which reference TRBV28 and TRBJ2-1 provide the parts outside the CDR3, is DVKVTQSSRYLVKRTGEKVFLECVQDMDHENMFWYRQDPGLGLRLIYFSYDVKMKEKGDIPEGYSVSREKKERFSLILESASTNQTSMYLCASSLVWDSNEQFFGPGTRLTVL.

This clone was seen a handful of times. This CDR3 reads CASSSLGREKDTEAFF. The CDR3, as DNA: TGTGCCAGCAGTTCCCTCGGCAGGGAAAAGGACACTGAAGCTTTCTTT. This chain links TRBV6-5 with TRBJ1-1; the D gene is possibly TRBD1 (5 bases). The germline V gene encodes CDR1 MNHEY and CDR2 SVGAGI. The CDR3 is 16 residues long. Trimming left V 4 bases short and J 3 bases short, with 18 bases between.

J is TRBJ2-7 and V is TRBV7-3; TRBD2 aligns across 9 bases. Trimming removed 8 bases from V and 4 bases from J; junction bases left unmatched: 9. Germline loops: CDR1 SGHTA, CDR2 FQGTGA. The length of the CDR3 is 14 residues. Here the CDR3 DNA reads TGTGCCAGCGTACTTAGCGGGGGATTGTACGAGCAGTACTTC. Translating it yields CASVLSGGLYEQYF.

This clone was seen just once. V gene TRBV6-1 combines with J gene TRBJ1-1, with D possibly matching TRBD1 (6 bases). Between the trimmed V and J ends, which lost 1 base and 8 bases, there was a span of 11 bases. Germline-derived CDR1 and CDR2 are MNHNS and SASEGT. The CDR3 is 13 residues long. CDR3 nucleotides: TGTGCCAGCAGTGAAGTTAGGGGGGGAGAAGCTTTCTTT. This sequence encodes CASSEVRGGEAFF.

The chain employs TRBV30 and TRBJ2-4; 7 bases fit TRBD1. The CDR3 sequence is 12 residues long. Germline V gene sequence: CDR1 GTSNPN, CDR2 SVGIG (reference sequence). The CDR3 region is CAGEDQGVIQYF. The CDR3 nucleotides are TGTGCGGGCGAGGACCAGGGGGTCATTCAGTACTTC.

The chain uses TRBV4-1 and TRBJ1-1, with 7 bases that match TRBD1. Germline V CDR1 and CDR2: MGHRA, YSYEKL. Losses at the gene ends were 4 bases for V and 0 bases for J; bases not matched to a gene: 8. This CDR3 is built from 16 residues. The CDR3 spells CASSRGSQGLNTEAFF. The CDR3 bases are TGCGCCAGCAGCCGCGGCTCACAGGGGCTGAACACTGAAGCTTTCTTT.

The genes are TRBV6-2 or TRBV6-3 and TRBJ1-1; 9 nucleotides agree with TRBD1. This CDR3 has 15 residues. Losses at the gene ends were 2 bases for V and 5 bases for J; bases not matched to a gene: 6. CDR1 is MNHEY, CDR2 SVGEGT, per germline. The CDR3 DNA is TGTGCCAGCAGTTACCTACAGGGGGCAGGTACTGAAGCTTTCTTT. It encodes CASSYLQGAGTEAFF.

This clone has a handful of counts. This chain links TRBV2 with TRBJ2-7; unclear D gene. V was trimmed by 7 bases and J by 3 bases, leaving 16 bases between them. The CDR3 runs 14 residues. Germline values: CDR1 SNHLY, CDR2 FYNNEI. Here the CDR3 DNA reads TGTGCCAGCAAGGCGGCAGTAATGGGCTACGAGCAGTACTTC. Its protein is CASKAAVMGYEQYF. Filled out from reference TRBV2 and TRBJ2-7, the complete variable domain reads EPEVTQTPSHQVTQMGQEVILRCVPISNHLYFYWYRQILGQKVEFLVSFYNNEISEKSEIFDDQFSVERPDGSNFTLKIRSTKLEDSAMYFCASKAAVMGYEQYFGPGTRLTVT.

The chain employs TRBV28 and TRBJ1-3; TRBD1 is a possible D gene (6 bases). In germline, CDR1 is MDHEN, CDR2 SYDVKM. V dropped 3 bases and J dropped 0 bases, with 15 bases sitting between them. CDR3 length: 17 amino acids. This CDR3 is CASSFSRTANSGNTIYF. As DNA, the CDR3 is TGTGCCAGCAGTTTCAGTCGGACAGCGAACTCTGGAAACACCATATATTTT.

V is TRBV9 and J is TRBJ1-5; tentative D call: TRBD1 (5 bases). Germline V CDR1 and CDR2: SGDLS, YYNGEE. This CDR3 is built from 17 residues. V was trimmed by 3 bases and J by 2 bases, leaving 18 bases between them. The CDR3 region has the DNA TGTGCCAGCAGCGGAGTGGGAACAGGTAAAGGCAATCAGCCCCAGCATTTT. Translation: CASSGVGTGKGNQPQHF.

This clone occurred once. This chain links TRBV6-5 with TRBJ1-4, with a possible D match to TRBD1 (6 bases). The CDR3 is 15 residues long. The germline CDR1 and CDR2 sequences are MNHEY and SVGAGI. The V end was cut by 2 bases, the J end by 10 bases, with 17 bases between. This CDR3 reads CASSYHGQNLGKLFF. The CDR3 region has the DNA TGTGCCAGCAGTTACCACGGACAGAACCTGGGAAAACTGTTTTTT.

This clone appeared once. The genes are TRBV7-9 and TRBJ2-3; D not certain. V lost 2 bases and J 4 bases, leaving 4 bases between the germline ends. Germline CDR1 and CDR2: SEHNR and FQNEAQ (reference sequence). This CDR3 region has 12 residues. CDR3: CASSLIADTQYF. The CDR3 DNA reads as TGTGCCAGCAGCTTAATCGCAGATACGCAGTATTTT.

The CDR3 here is CASRTRAGGLSGELFF. CDR3 coding DNA: TGTGCCAGCAGAACAAGAGCGGGGGGGCTGTCCGGGGAGCTGTTTTTT. The gene calls are TRBV2 and TRBJ2-2, with TRBD2 matching 10 bases. Germline V CDR1 and CDR2: SNHLY, FYNNEI. J was trimmed by 6 bases and V by 6 bases; bases with no gene match: 10. The CDR3 is 16 residues long. The full variable domain, completed using reference TRBV2 and TRBJ2-2, is EPEVTQTPSHQVTQMGQEVILRCVPISNHLYFYWYRQILGQKVEFLVSFYNNEISEKSEIFDDQFSVERPDGSNFTLKIRSTKLEDSAMYFCASRTRAGGLSGELFFGEGSRLTVL.

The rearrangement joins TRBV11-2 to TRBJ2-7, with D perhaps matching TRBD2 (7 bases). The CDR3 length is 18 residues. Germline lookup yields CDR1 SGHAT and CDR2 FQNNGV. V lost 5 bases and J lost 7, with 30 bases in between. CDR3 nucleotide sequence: TGTGCCAGCAGCCGACCCCAAACGCGGGGACACCCGGGGGGAGAGCAGTACTTC. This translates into CASSRPQTRGHPGGEQYF.

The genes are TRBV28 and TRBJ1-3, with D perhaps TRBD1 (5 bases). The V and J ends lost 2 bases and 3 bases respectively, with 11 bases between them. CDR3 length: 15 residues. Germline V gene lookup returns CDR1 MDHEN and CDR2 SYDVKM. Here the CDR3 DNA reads TGTGCCAGCAGTTTAGCCGGGGGGAATGGAAACACCATATATTTT. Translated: CASSLAGGNGNTIYF. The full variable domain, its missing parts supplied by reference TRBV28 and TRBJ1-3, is DVKVTQSSRYLVKRTGEKVFLECVQDMDHENMFWYRQDPGLGLRLIYFSYDVKMKEKGDIPEGYSVSREKKERFSLILESASTNQTSMYLCASSLAGGNGNTIYFGEGSWLTVV.

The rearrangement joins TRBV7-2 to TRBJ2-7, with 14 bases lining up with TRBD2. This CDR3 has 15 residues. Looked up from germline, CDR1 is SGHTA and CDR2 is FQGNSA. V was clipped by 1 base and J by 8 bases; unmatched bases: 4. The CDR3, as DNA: TGTGCCAGCAGCTTAGAGGGACTAGCGGGAGTACAGCAGTACTTC. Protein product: CASSLEGLAGVQQYF.

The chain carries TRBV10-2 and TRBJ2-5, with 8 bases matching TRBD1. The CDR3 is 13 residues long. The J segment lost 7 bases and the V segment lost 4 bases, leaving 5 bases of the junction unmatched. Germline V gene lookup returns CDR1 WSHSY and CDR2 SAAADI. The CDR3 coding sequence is TGCGCCAGCAGTGGTGGGACAGGAGTGACCCAGTACTTC. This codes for CASSGGTGVTQYF.